One sample yielded the 28 T cell receptor beta chains listed below, sequenced in a study of early T cells in non-severe SARS-CoV-2 infection. TCRdb reprocessed the 5' RACE reads with MiXCR, giving one entry per CDR3 protein. The data show roughly 56,000 distinct CDR3 sequences, almost 9.5% seen once. The source material was whole blood. These receptors were obtained from an adult who was a healthcare worker with PCR-confirmed SARS-CoV-2 infection or an uninfected control (not recorded which).

This clonotype was counted between two and nine times. CDR3 sequence (DNA): TGTGCCAGCAGCCACCAGGGTTTATCGGAAGCTTTCTTT. Its translation is CASSHQGLSEAFF. The chain carries TRBV3-1 and TRBJ1-1; possibly TRBD1 for D (5 bases). The V gene's germline CDR1 is LGHDT and CDR2 YNNKEL (reference sequence). V dropped 3 bases and J dropped 8 bases, with 13 bases sitting between them. The CDR3 has 13 residues.

The sample holds many counts of this clonotype. The V call is TRBV10-3, the J call TRBJ2-5; TRBD1 matches 8 bases. The end of the DNA is better explained by TRBJ2-1, so the J call may be wrong. Germline V gives CDR1 ENHRY, CDR2 SYGVKD. The CDR3 is 17 amino acids. Written as DNA, the CDR3 is TGTGCCATCAGCCAGGCCCGGGACAGGACCCATCAAGAGACCCAGTTCTTC. As protein: CAISQARDRTHQETQFF.

This sequence joins TRBV29-1 and TRBJ2-3; the D is unclear. The length of the CDR3 is 16 residues. Per the germline V gene, CDR1 is SQVTM and CDR2 is ANQGSEA. V was shortened by 2 bases and J by 4 bases, with 19 bases between the two germline ends. CDR3 sequence reads: CSVESRAVVIPDTQYF. DNA of the CDR3: TGCAGCGTTGAATCGCGCGCGGTTGTGATTCCAGATACGCAGTATTTT.

The sample holds a few counts of this clonotype. This chain links TRBV6-5 with TRBJ1-5; TRBD1 agrees at 7 bases. The CDR3 is made up of 15 amino acids. Germline trimming cut 4 bases from V and 8 bases from J; bases unmatched to any gene: 11. Germline V lookup: CDR1 MNHEY, CDR2 SVGAGI. CDR3: CASSSSTGRGKPQHF. The CDR3, as DNA: TGTGCCAGCAGTTCCTCGACAGGGCGGGGGAAGCCCCAGCATTTT.

CDR3 coding DNA: TGTGCCAGCAGCCAAGTGGCCAAGATCACCGGGGAGCTGTTTTTT. Its protein is CASSQVAKITGELFF. J is TRBJ2-2 and V is TRBV14; no clear D gene. The CDR3 totals 15 residues. Trimming took off 1 base at V and 4 bases at J, with 10 bases between the two ends. Germline V CDR1 and CDR2: SGHDN, FVKESK.

This chain links TRBV5-1 with TRBJ1-3; D unclear. Per the germline V gene, CDR1 is SGHRS and CDR2 is YFSETQ. This CDR3 is 12 amino acids long. V shed 3 bases and J shed 2 bases, with 3 bases lying between them. The CDR3 sequence is CASSSTGNTIYF. The DNA of the CDR3 is TGCGCCAGCAGCTCGACTGGAAACACCATATATTTT.

The table lists this clonotype with a few counts. This chain uses TRBV7-3 with TRBJ1-5; D not certain. CDR3 length: 13 amino acids. Trimming removed 5 bases at V and 7 bases at J, with 12 bases between. Per germline, CDR1 SGHTA and CDR2 FQGTGA. As DNA, the CDR3 is TGTGCCAGCAGCACCGTCCCGGGCCAGCCCCAGCATTTT. Residues: CASSTVPGQPQHF.

This clonotype appeared a few times. The CDR3 nucleotides are TGTGCCAGCAGCCACCTCAGTTTGGATACGCAGTATTTT. It encodes CASSHLSLDTQYF. The genes are TRBV7-3 and TRBJ2-3, with unresolved D. V was trimmed by 5 bases and J by 6 bases, leaving 12 bases between them. This CDR3 is 13 amino acids long. Looked up from germline, CDR1 is SGHTA and CDR2 is FQGTGA.

This clonotype was seen a handful of times. The rearrangement uses TRBV5-1 and TRBJ2-7; D uncertain. The CDR3 loop spans 13 amino acids. V lost 3 bases and J 5 bases, leaving 12 bases between the germline ends. CDR1 and CDR2 (germline): SGHRS, YFSETQ. The CDR3 bases are TGCGCCAGCAGCTCCTCGGATGTGGACGAGCAGTACGTC. Protein: CASSSSDVDEQYV.

This clonotype was recorded at least ten times. The chain joins TRBV7-9 to TRBJ2-7; the match to TRBD1 covers 9 bases. CDR1 is SEHNR, CDR2 FQNEAQ, per germline (reference sequence). This CDR3 is 17 amino acids long. V was clipped by 5 bases and J by 3 bases; unmatched bases: 14. As DNA, the CDR3 is TGTGCCAGCAGCCTCATCCACGGGGACAGGGAGTACTACGAGCAGTACGTC. It specifies CASSLIHGDREYYEQYV.

The V gene is TRBV4-1, the J gene TRBJ2-4, with D unclear. The CDR3 runs to 14 residues. Trimming shortened V by 2 bases and J by 0 bases, and 5 bases separated the two germline ends. Germline V lookup: CDR1 MGHRA, CDR2 YSYEKL. The chain's CDR3 is CASSQPLAKNIQYF. As DNA, the CDR3 is TGCGCCAGCAGCCAACCCCTAGCCAAAAACATTCAGTACTTC.

The chain carries TRBV7-3 and TRBJ1-1; 7 bases match TRBD1. Germline assignment: CDR1 SGHTA and CDR2 FQGTGA. The CDR3 has 14 amino acids. V gave up 0 bases and J gave up 5 bases; unmatched junction bases: 3. This CDR3 reads CASSLTTGRTEAFF. CDR3 bases: TGTGCCAGCAGCTTAACGACAGGGCGGACTGAAGCTTTCTTT.

This chain joins TRBV9 and TRBJ2-6; D is possibly TRBD2 (5 bases). This CDR3 contains 18 residues. The germline V and J ends were trimmed by 7 bases and 0 bases, with 20 bases remaining between them. CDR1 SGDLS and CDR2 YYNGEE come from the germline V gene. Written as DNA, the CDR3 is TGTGCCAGCGCGAAGCGGATCACTACAACCTCTGGGGCCAACGTCCTGACTTTC. Its translation: CASAKRITTTSGANVLTF.

This clonotype has just a few counts. The V call is TRBV5-6, the J call TRBJ2-1, with D perhaps TRBD1 or TRBD2 (5 bases each). Per germline, CDR1 SGHDT and CDR2 YYEEEE. CDR3 length: 18 residues. The V end was cut by 1 base, the J end by 4 bases, with 21 bases between. The CDR3 nucleotides read TGTGCCAGCAGCTTGAGGTTAATGCCGGGACGGAAATACAATGAGCAGTTCTTC. It specifies CASSLRLMPGRKYNEQFF.

This clonotype was recorded a few times. The chain couples TRBV6-5 to TRBJ2-3, with D hard to call. The tail of the sequence fits TRBJ1-5 better, so the J call may be wrong. Germline-derived CDR1 and CDR2 are MNHEY and SVGAGI. This CDR3 region has 14 residues. The CDR3 here is CASSQYSIEGTQHF. CDR3 sequence (DNA): TGTGCCAGCAGTCAATACTCTATAGAGGGTACGCAGCATTTT.

The chain combines TRBV28 with TRBJ1-2, with a possible D match to TRBD1 (6 bases). The V end lost 2 bases, the J end lost 4 bases, and 11 bases lay between the germline ends. The CDR3 has 14 amino acids. Germline lookup yields CDR1 MDHEN and CDR2 SYDVKM. CDR3 residues: CASSLQGRGYGYTF. The CDR3 nucleotides are TGTGCCAGCAGTTTACAGGGGCGAGGCTATGGCTACACCTTC.

This clonotype was recorded many times. The chain links TRBV2 to TRBJ2-7; 9 bases align to TRBD2. The CDR3 runs to 15 residues. The V segment lost 3 bases and the J segment 2 bases; nucleotides outside the gene matches: 5. Germline lookup yields CDR1 SNHLY and CDR2 FYNNEI. The CDR3 loop is CASSDFVAGAYEQYV. Here the CDR3 DNA reads TGTGCCAGCAGTGACTTCGTAGCGGGGGCCTACGAGCAGTACGTC.

This clonotype appeared a few times. The chain has TRBV6-6 and TRBJ1-1, with D uncertain. Per germline, CDR1 MNHNY and CDR2 SVGAGI (reference sequence). CDR3 length: 17 residues. V was cut by 3 bases and J by 2 bases, with 19 bases left in between. The CDR3 loop is CASSYRSFSSVNTEAFF. Here the CDR3 DNA reads TGTGCCAGCAGTTATCGGTCGTTCAGTTCCGTAAACACTGAAGCTTTCTTT.

The rearrangement joins TRBV20-1 to TRBJ2-3; possible D gene TRBD2, 6 bases. The CDR3 contains 17 residues. V shed 3 bases and J shed 4 bases, with 23 bases lying between them. Germline V gene data show CDR1 as DFQATT and CDR2 as SNEGSKA (reference sequence). The CDR3: CSARTGDSSWRPDTQYF. As DNA, the CDR3 is TGCAGTGCTAGGACGGGGGACTCCTCTTGGCGTCCAGATACGCAGTATTTT.

This clonotype has just a few counts. This sequence joins TRBV27 and TRBJ2-5; D assignment may be TRBD1 or TRBD2 (7 bases each). The germline gives CDR1 MNHEY, CDR2 SMNVEV (reference sequence). Trimming stripped 3 bases from V and 8 bases from J, with 16 bases between. CDR3 length equals 14 residues. CDR3 sequence: CASSFAGGDRTQYF. In DNA form, the CDR3 reads TGTGCCAGCAGTTTTGCAGGGGGGGATCGAACCCAGTACTTC.

The chain has TRBV12-3 or TRBV12-4 and TRBJ2-2; tentatively, D is TRBD2 (6 bases). CDR3 length equals 15 residues. Trimming took 4 bases from V and 0 from J, leaving 9 bases between them. CDR3 DNA: TGTGCCAGCAGTTCCGGGGGTCCGAACACCGGGGAGCTGTTTTTT. This codes for CASSSGGPNTGELFF.

The gene calls are TRBV27 and TRBJ1-1; 9 bases fit TRBD1. Germline loops: CDR1 MNHEY, CDR2 SMNVEV (reference sequence). Trimming cost V 2 bases and J 3 bases; bases outside gene matches: 4. There are 15 residues in the CDR3. The CDR3 protein is CASSLGTGPDTEAFF. The CDR3, as DNA: TGTGCCAGCAGTTTAGGGACAGGGCCTGACACTGAAGCTTTCTTT.

The chain links TRBV7-6 to TRBJ2-3; D is unresolved. The CDR3 extends over 14 amino acids. Germline-derived CDR1 and CDR2 are SGHVS and FNYEAQ. V was clipped by 5 bases and J by 0 bases, with 9 bases between them. DNA of the CDR3: TGTGCCAGCAGCACACTTATGAGCACAGATACGCAGTATTTT. This encodes CASSTLMSTDTQYF. The whole variable domain, remainder taken from reference TRBV7-6 and TRBJ2-3, is GAGVSQSPRYKVTKRGQDVALRCDPISGHVSLYWYRQALGQGPEFLTYFNYEAQQDKSGLPNDRFSAERPEGSISTLTIQRTEQRDSAMYRCASSTLMSTDTQYFGPGTRLTVL.

This clonotype was observed a handful of times. V gene TRBV4-1 combines with J gene TRBJ2-7, with D possibly being TRBD1 (5 bases). The germline V gene encodes CDR1 MGHRA and CDR2 YSYEKL. V lost 1 base, J lost 6 bases, and 19 bases lay in between. This CDR3 has 16 residues. The CDR3 spells CASSQAFKWGPGEQYV. The CDR3 region has the DNA TGCGCCAGCAGCCAAGCTTTCAAGTGGGGCCCCGGCGAGCAGTACGTC.

The V gene is TRBV12-3 or TRBV12-4, the J gene TRBJ1-2; D unresolved. The CDR3 has 14 residues. V was pared by 6 bases and J by 0 bases, with 11 bases between. The DNA of the CDR3 is TGTGCCAGCAGGCCCTACCCAGCTAACTATGGCTACACCTTC. Its translation: CASRPYPANYGYTF.

The chain joins TRBV29-1 to TRBJ2-2, with D perhaps being TRBD1 or TRBD2 (6 bases each). The CDR3 extends over 15 amino acids. V lost 7 bases, J lost 5 bases, and 20 bases lay in between. Germline CDR1 is SQVTM and CDR2 is ANQGSEA. The CDR3 protein is CSGRRDTTGTGELFF. The DNA for the CDR3 is TGCAGCGGGCGGCGGGACACCACGGGGACCGGGGAGCTGTTTTTT.

This clonotype came up a few times. The chain joins TRBV28 to TRBJ1-4; 7 positions agree with TRBD1. The CDR3 spans 15 residues. Germline CDR1 and CDR2: MDHEN and SYDVKM. Losses at the gene ends were 4 bases for V and 0 bases for J; bases not matched to a gene: 2. The CDR3 loop reads CASSSGGATNEKLFF. DNA for the CDR3: TGTGCCAGCAGTTCAGGGGGTGCAACTAATGAAAAACTGTTTTTT.

This clonotype was seen a few times. The chain combines TRBV14 with TRBJ1-1, with TRBD1 as a possible D gene (5 bases). Germline values: CDR1 SGHDN, CDR2 FVKESK. The CDR3 loop spans 14 amino acids. Trimming left V 3 bases short and J 0 bases short, with 8 bases between. The CDR3 DNA reads TGTGCCAGCAGCCATACAGGCTTGAACACTGAAGCTTTCTTT. It encodes CASSHTGLNTEAFF.